One and the same sample provided the 22 T cell receptor beta chains below, sequenced in a study of T cell changes during pregnancy in multiple sclerosis. Measured with immunoSEQ multiplex PCR; TCRdb has only the in-frame clones, and not every one. The sample has under 95,000 clones, 94% seen once. The sample consisted of peripheral blood, taken in the second trimester of pregnancy. These TCRs come from a female donor in good health, enrolled as a control in a pregnancy study.

The rearrangement links TRBV5-4 to TRBJ2-2, with D possibly TRBD2 on 7 matching bases. V gave up 4 bases and J gave up 6 bases, with 16 bases separating them. Germline V gene sequence: CDR1 SGHNT, CDR2 YYREEE (reference sequence). The CDR3 totals 15 residues. For the CDR3, the DNA is TGTGCCAGCAGCCCCGTTCAGGGGAGGGCCGGGGAGCTGTTTTTT. Translation gives CASSPVQGRAGELFF.

As for this clone: Additional DNA sequences in this sample encode the identical CDR3. The chain has TRBV15 and TRBJ2-6, with no clear D. The CDR3 totals 16 residues. The germline gives CDR1 LNHNV, CDR2 YYDKDF (reference sequence). Trimming shortened V by 3 bases and J by 1 base, and 10 bases separated the two germline ends. As DNA, the CDR3 is TGTGCCACCAGCAGGGGCACAGTATCTGGGGCCAACGTCCTGACTTTC. Residues: CATSRGTVSGANVLTF.

V is TRBV6-5 and J is TRBJ2-1; D unclear. The germline V and J ends were trimmed by 4 bases and 0 bases, with 7 bases remaining between them. CDR3 size: 14 residues. Germline V gene data show CDR1 as MNHEY and CDR2 as SVGAGI. The CDR3 region is CASSFGYSYNEQFF. CDR3 nucleotide sequence: TGTGCCAGCAGTTTCGGTTACTCCTACAATGAGCAGTTCTTC.

The rearrangement uses TRBV7-6 and TRBJ2-7, with D maybe TRBD1 (7 bases). Germline V gene data show CDR1 as SGHVS and CDR2 as FNYEAQ. The V end was cut by 0 bases, the J end by 3 bases, with 15 bases between. The CDR3 loop spans 16 amino acids. This chain's CDR3 is CASSLADRVEGYEQYF. CDR3 nucleotides: TGTGCCAGCAGCTTAGCCGACAGGGTGGAGGGCTACGAGCAGTACTTC.

The CDR3 nucleotides are TGTGCCAGCAGCCAAGGACTAGCGGAGTTCAATGAGCAGTTCTTC. This gives the protein CASSQGLAEFNEQFF. The chain links TRBV5-4 to TRBJ2-1; 10 bases align to TRBD2. CDR1 and CDR2 (germline): SGHNT, YYREEE (reference sequence). The CDR3 runs 15 residues. Trimming at V came to 4 bases and at J to 6 bases, leaving 7 bases not matched to a gene.

The rearrangement links TRBV28 to TRBJ1-2; 7 bases align to TRBD1. CDR1 and CDR2 (germline): MDHEN, SYDVKM. Trimming cost V 3 bases and J 2 bases; bases outside gene matches: 3. The CDR3 length is 14 residues. The CDR3 spells CASSLRGLNYGYTF. CDR3 DNA: TGTGCCAGCAGTTTGAGGGGGCTAAACTATGGCTACACCTTC.

This sequence joins TRBV28 and TRBJ1-5, with 8 bases fitting TRBD1. The CDR3 contains 15 residues. Per germline, CDR1 MDHEN and CDR2 SYDVKM. V dropped 5 bases and J dropped 2; count of bases not matched to a gene: 5. CDR3 nucleotides: TGTGCCAGCAGTCCGCTGGACAGGGGCAATCAGCCCCAGCATTTT. Its translation: CASSPLDRGNQPQHF.

CDR3 loop: CASSGTFKNIQYF. CDR3 coding DNA: TGTGCCAGCTCGGGGACATTTAAAAACATTCAGTACTTC. This chain joins TRBV2 and TRBJ2-4; D is perhaps TRBD1 (6 bases). CDR1 is SNHLY, CDR2 FYNNEI, per germline. The CDR3 length is 13 residues. V lost 8 bases and J 4 bases, leaving 12 bases between the germline ends. Variable domain in full (rest from reference TRBV2 and TRBJ2-4): EPEVTQTPSHQVTQMGQEVILRCVPISNHLYFYWYRQILGQKVEFLVSFYNNEISEKSEIFDDQFSVERPDGSNFTLKIRSTKLEDSAMYFCASSGTFKNIQYFGAGTRLSVL.

V is TRBV4-2 and J is TRBJ2-7, with D perhaps matching TRBD1 (6 bases). This CDR3 region has 14 residues. Trimming stripped 1 base from V and 2 bases from J, with 9 bases between. Germline V gene data show CDR1 as LGHNA and CDR2 as YNFKEQ. In DNA form, the CDR3 reads TGTGCCAGCAGCCAAGGGGGGCAGACCTACGAGCAGTACTTC. It yields the protein CASSQGGQTYEQYF.

The rearrangement uses TRBV27 and TRBJ2-2, with a tentative D call TRBD1 (7 bases). The V and J ends lost 5 bases and 4 bases respectively, with 11 bases between them. Germline CDR1 reads MNHEY; CDR2 reads SMNVEV (reference sequence). The CDR3 loop spans 14 amino acids. The CDR3 DNA reads TGTGCCAGCAGTCTGCGGGACAGCACCGGGGAGCTGTTTTTT. Its protein is CASSLRDSTGELFF.

With regard to this clone: Sequence at one end of the junction differs from germline and may be a read error. V gene TRBV27 combines with J gene TRBJ2-1, with TRBD2 as a possible D gene (6 bases). Germline CDR1 and CDR2: MNHEY and SMNVEV (reference sequence). The CDR3 is 14 amino acids. The CDR3 here is CASSGRDSHNEQFF. The CDR3 coding sequence is TGTGCCAGCAGTGGGCGGGACTCCCACAATGAGCAGTTCTTC.

The chain is built from TRBV28 and TRBJ2-7, with 7 nucleotides matching TRBD2. The junction had 6 bases not matched to a gene; V was cut back by 5 bases and J by 2 bases. Germline V CDR1 and CDR2: MDHEN, SYDVKM. This CDR3 contains 14 residues. CDR3 in amino acids: CASSLGGSAYEQYF. The CDR3 DNA reads TGTGCCAGCAGTCTGGGAGGGAGTGCCTACGAGCAGTACTTC.

J is TRBJ2-7 and V is TRBV13, with TRBD1 matching 8 bases. Trimming cost V 4 bases and J 3 bases; bases outside gene matches: 5. From germline, CDR1 is PRHDT and CDR2 FYEKMQ (reference sequence). The CDR3 loop spans 14 amino acids. CDR3 sequence: CASSSDRDLYEQYF. In DNA form, the CDR3 reads TGTGCCAGCAGCTCGGACAGGGATCTCTACGAGCAGTACTTC. The full variable domain, in which reference TRBV13 and TRBJ2-7 provide the parts outside the CDR3, is AAGVIQSPRHLIKEKRETATLKCYPIPRHDTVYWYQQGPGQDPQFLISFYEKMQSDKGSIPDRFSAQQFSDYHSELNMSSLELGDSALYFCASSSDRDLYEQYFGPGTRLTVT.

The gene calls are TRBV30 and TRBJ2-2, with D possibly TRBD1 on 5 matching bases. V was clipped by 2 bases and J by 7 bases, with 14 bases between them. The CDR3 has 14 amino acids. Germline values: CDR1 GTSNPN, CDR2 SVGIG (reference sequence). The CDR3 coding sequence is TGTGCCTGGAGTCCTTATACAGGTGGCGGGGAGCTGTTTTTT. Translated: CAWSPYTGGGELFF.

J is TRBJ1-1 and V is TRBV4-1, with 7 bases that match TRBD1. CDR3 size: 13 residues. V trimming: 7 bases; J trimming: 5 bases; junction bases outside the gene matches: 7. The germline CDR1 and CDR2 sequences are MGHRA and YSYEKL. DNA of the CDR3: TGCGCCAGCACAGAGGGACAGAAGACTGAAGCTTTCTTT. Translated: CASTEGQKTEAFF.

This chain links TRBV6-5 with TRBJ2-7, with D possibly TRBD1 on 6 matching bases. Trimming cost V 9 bases and J 4 bases, with 19 bases left between them. Looked up from germline, CDR1 is MNHEY and CDR2 is SVGAGI. The CDR3 consists of 14 residues. CDR3 DNA sequence: TGTGCCAGTCGGAGGACAGCCGGAGAATACGAGCAGTACTTC. Translating gives CASRRTAGEYEQYF.

The chain couples TRBV18 to TRBJ2-3, with a tentative D call TRBD2 (6 bases). CDR3 length: 14 amino acids. V was shortened by 3 bases and J by 4 bases, with 11 bases between the two germline ends. The V gene's germline CDR1 is KGHSH and CDR2 LQKENI. CDR3 in DNA: TGTGCCAGCTCACCGGTGCGGGACCCAGATACGCAGTATTTT. Translating gives CASSPVRDPDTQYF.

This sequence joins TRBV7-8 and TRBJ1-1; D unclear. This CDR3 spans 13 amino acids. Germline loops: CDR1 SGHVS, CDR2 FQNEAQ. V gave up 0 bases and J gave up 4 bases, with 6 bases separating them. CDR3 sequence: CASSLAEATEAFF. The CDR3 bases are TGTGCCAGCAGCTTAGCAGAGGCCACTGAAGCTTTCTTT.

The rearrangement joins TRBV21-1 to TRBJ2-5; TRBD2 is the table's D call, not checked against the DNA. TRBV21-1 is listed as a pseudogene. This CDR3 is built from 15 residues. CDR3 loop: CASSKARTRGETQYF. Written as DNA, the CDR3 is TGTGCCAGCAGCAAAGCCCGGACTAGAGGAGAGACCCAGTACTTC.

V and J are TRBV4-1 and TRBJ2-1; D might be TRBD1 (6 bases). Per the germline V gene, CDR1 is MGHRA and CDR2 is YSYEKL. V lost 4 bases, J lost 2 bases, and 12 bases lay in between. CDR3 length equals 15 residues. The DNA for the CDR3 is TGCGCCAGCAGCCTTGGACAGCTAGCCTACAATGAGCAGTTCTTC. Its translation is CASSLGQLAYNEQFF.

The chain has TRBV5-1 and TRBJ2-1, with 8 nucleotides matching TRBD1. In germline, CDR1 is SGHRS, CDR2 YFSETQ. The CDR3 runs 15 residues. With V trimmed by 0 bases and J by 6 bases, 5 bases remained unmatched. The CDR3 DNA follows: TGCGCCAGCAGCTTGGTACTCCAGGGGGCCAATGAGCAGTTCTTC. This gives the protein CASSLVLQGANEQFF. The entire variable domain, with the rest obtained from reference TRBV5-1 and TRBJ2-1, is as follows: KAGVTQTPRYLIKTRGQQVTLSCSPISGHRSVSWYQQTPGQGLQFLFEYFSETQRNKGNFPGRFSGRQFSNSRSEMNVSTLELGDSALYLCASSLVLQGANEQFFGPGTRLTVL.

The chain employs TRBV7-9 and TRBJ2-3; D perhaps matches TRBD1 (6 bases). This CDR3 contains 15 residues. Looked up from germline, CDR1 is SEHNR and CDR2 is FQNEAQ (reference sequence). V gave up 5 bases and J gave up 6 bases, with 18 bases separating them. The CDR3, as DNA: TGTGCCAGCAGCCAGAGCGCAGGGGTGGGGGATACGCAGTATTTT. Protein product: CASSQSAGVGDTQYF.